The 28 T cell receptor beta chains in this list originate from one sample, sequenced in a study of CD8 T cells in ankylosing spondylitis. TCRdb passed the 5' RACE reads through MiXCR, listing each CDR3 protein once. The table lists 200,000 to 250,000 distinct CDR3 sequences, over 8.5% of them singletons, with roughly 6.8% in the top ten. The specimen was blood, either unsorted or a sorted T cell fraction (not recorded which). All receptors derive from a male donor with ankylosing spondylitis or in good health (not recorded which).

The chain uses TRBV24-1 and TRBJ2-1, with 12 bases lining up with TRBD2. The V segment lost 9 bases and the J segment 6 bases; nucleotides outside the gene matches: 8. CDR3 length: 15 residues. CDR1 KGHDR and CDR2 SFDVKD come from the germline V gene. CDR3 coding DNA: TGTGCCACCGGAGTTAGGACTAGCGGGGTCAATGAGCAGTTCTTC. It translates to CATGVRTSGVNEQFF.

This clonotype has more than one count but fewer than ten. The chain is built from TRBV7-8 and TRBJ2-2; D gene uncertain. The length of the CDR3 is 16 residues. Germline V gene data show CDR1 as SGHVS and CDR2 as FQNEAQ. Deletions cut 1 base from V and 0 bases from J, with 9 bases between. In DNA form, the CDR3 reads TGTGCCAGCAGCTTAGGTTCCTTCTCGAACACCGGGGAGCTGTTTTTT. Amino acid sequence: CASSLGSFSNTGELFF.

The chain combines TRBV20-1 with TRBJ2-1, with D unresolved. This CDR3 is 12 amino acids long. Germline V lookup: CDR1 DFQATT, CDR2 SNEGSKA (reference sequence). Trimming removed 2 bases from V and 5 bases from J, with 7 bases in between. The DNA for the CDR3 is TGCAGTGCTAGACGTAGTGACAATGAGCAGTTCTTC. The encoded protein is CSARRSDNEQFF.

In its sample, this clonotype was seen many times. The chain combines TRBV7-7 with TRBJ2-3, with TRBD2 identical over 8 bases. CDR1 is SSHAT and CDR2 is FNYEAQ in the germline V gene (reference sequence). The CDR3 is made up of 14 amino acids. The J segment lost 2 bases and the V segment lost 5 bases, leaving 3 bases of the junction unmatched. CDR3 bases: TGTGCCAGCAGCCCGGGAGGGGACACAGATACGCAGTATTTT. It specifies CASSPGGDTDTQYF.

This clonotype occurred many times. The rearrangement links TRBV5-1 to TRBJ2-3; TRBD2 might be the D (5 bases). Germline CDR1 is SGHRS and CDR2 is YFSETQ. Trimming removed 2 bases from V and 3 bases from J, with 13 bases in between. This CDR3 has 15 residues. The CDR3 DNA sequence: TGCGCCAGCAGCTTTTTCGTGGGAGCGACAGATACGCAGTATTTT. Translating it yields CASSFFVGATDTQYF.

This clonotype was seen ten or more times. J is TRBJ2-1 and V is TRBV20-1; 8 bases agree with TRBD2. The CDR3 has 14 amino acids. In germline, CDR1 is DFQATT, CDR2 SNEGSKA (reference sequence). The V gene end was trimmed by 1 base and the J gene end by 3 bases; junction bases not matched to a gene: 2. The CDR3 spells CSARGREDYNEQFF. DNA for the CDR3: TGCAGTGCTAGAGGGCGGGAGGACTACAATGAGCAGTTCTTC.

This clonotype was picked up many times. Here the CDR3 reads CASRRGLAAGELFF. The CDR3 bases are TGTGCCAGCCGAAGGGGACTAGCTGCCGGGGAGCTGTTTTTT. This chain links TRBV12-3 or TRBV12-4 with TRBJ2-2, with 9 nucleotides matching TRBD2. The trim removed 8 bases at V and 6 bases at J, leaving 7 bases unmatched. The CDR3 runs to 14 residues.

This clonotype was picked up a small number of times. The genes are TRBV20-1 and TRBJ1-2; 11 bases are a match to TRBD1. J lost 4 bases, V lost 6 bases, and 7 bases had no gene match. The CDR3 is made up of 14 amino acids. The germline V gene encodes CDR1 DFQATT and CDR2 SNEGSKA (reference sequence). Written as DNA, the CDR3 is TGCAGTGCCGTCACCGGGACAGGGGGCTATGGCTACACCTTC. It codes for CSAVTGTGGYGYTF.

This clonotype was picked up a small number of times. This chain connects TRBV24-1 to TRBJ2-3, with D possibly being TRBD2 (6 bases). V was pared by 2 bases and J by 2 bases, with 13 bases between. Germline-derived CDR1 and CDR2 are KGHDR and SFDVKD. The CDR3 runs 16 residues. CDR3 residues: CATSDSSTRPTDTQYF. The CDR3 nucleotides are TGTGCCACCAGTGATTCCTCGACTAGGCCCACAGATACGCAGTATTTT.

This clonotype was recorded many times. V is TRBV29-1 and J is TRBJ2-7, with 13 positions matching TRBD2. V lost 6 bases, J lost 0 bases, and 8 bases stayed unmatched. Germline assignment: CDR1 SQVTM and CDR2 ANQGSEA. The CDR3 sequence is 16 residues long. CDR3 in amino acids: CSVLGTSGEPSYEQYF. The CDR3 nucleotides read TGCAGCGTCCTCGGGACTAGCGGGGAACCCTCCTACGAGCAGTACTTC.

Ten or more counts support this clonotype. The rearrangement links TRBV9 to TRBJ2-7, with D perhaps matching TRBD2 (6 bases). V was pared by 4 bases and J by 3 bases, with 14 bases between. CDR3 length equals 14 residues. Germline loops: CDR1 SGDLS, CDR2 YYNGEE. The DNA for the CDR3 is TGTGCCAGCAGCCCCCCCCGCGGGGACTACGAGCAGTACTTC. Protein product: CASSPPRGDYEQYF. Combining the CDR3 with reference TRBV9 and TRBJ2-7 gives the whole variable domain DSGVTQTPKHLITATGQRVTLRCSPRSGDLSVYWYQQSLDQGLQFLIQYYNGEERAKGNILERFSAQQFPDLHSELNLSSLELGDSALYFCASSPPRGDYEQYFGPGTRLTVT.

This clonotype came up a few times. The rearrangement links TRBV16 to TRBJ1-2; TRBD1 might be the D (6 bases). Trimming shortened V by 2 bases and J by 4 bases, and 11 bases separated the two germline ends. The germline V gene has CDR1 KGHSY and CDR2 FQNENV. This CDR3 is 14 amino acids long. The CDR3 spells CASSQDQGSYGYTF. DNA for the CDR3: TGTGCCAGCAGCCAAGACCAGGGGAGCTATGGCTACACCTTC. Variable domain in full (rest from reference TRBV16 and TRBJ1-2): GEEVAQTPKHLVRGEGQKAKLYCAPIKGHSYVFWYQQVLKNEFKFLISFQNENVFDETGMPKERFSAKCLPNSPCSLEIQATKLEDSAVYFCASSQDQGSYGYTFGSGTRLTVV.

The sample holds many counts of this clonotype. This sequence joins TRBV20-1 and TRBJ2-3, with TRBD1 matching 9 bases. Germline CDR1 DFQATT, CDR2 SNEGSKA (reference sequence). The CDR3 runs 18 residues. The ends lost 3 bases at V and 0 bases at J; junction bases unmatched: 13. CDR3 sequence: CSARFIGGGTGSTDTQYF. As DNA, the CDR3 is TGCAGTGCTAGGTTTATTGGGGGGGGGACAGGGAGCACAGATACGCAGTATTTT.

On this clonotype: Since a much larger clone is just one base distant, this may be a read error. This chain joins TRBV5-6 and TRBJ1-1; 7 bases are a match to TRBD1. This CDR3 comprises 11 residues. From germline, CDR1 is SGHDT and CDR2 YYEEEE. V dropped 6 bases and J dropped 11; count of bases not matched to a gene: 7. The CDR3 bases are TGTGCCAGCAACACAGGACAGGAGGCTTTCTTT. Amino acid sequence: CASNTGQEAFF.

There are a few counts of this clonotype. V usage is TRBV12-3 or TRBV12-4 and J usage is TRBJ2-1, with no clear D. Deletions cut 2 bases from V and 7 bases from J, with 12 bases between. This CDR3 region has 14 residues. The DNA of the CDR3 is TGTGCCAGCAGTTTACTTAAATTCGGTAATGAGCAGTTCTTC. Translation: CASSLLKFGNEQFF.

The chain uses TRBV20-1 and TRBJ1-4; TRBD1 matches 8 bases. Trimming removed 6 bases from V and 3 bases from J; junction bases left unmatched: 3. The length of the CDR3 is 13 residues. From germline, CDR1 is DFQATT and CDR2 SNEGSKA (reference sequence). DNA of the CDR3: TGCAGTGCCGGGGGACAGGCTAATGAAAAACTGTTTTTT. Amino acid sequence: CSAGGQANEKLFF.

The chain uses TRBV6-6 and TRBJ1-2, with 7 bases fitting TRBD1. This CDR3 has 12 residues. J gave up 3 bases and V 9 bases, and 4 bases lay outside the gene matches. Per germline, CDR1 MNHNY and CDR2 SVGAGI (reference sequence). The CDR3 bases are TGTGCCAGGACCGGGACAGACTATGGCTACACCTTC. Its protein product is CARTGTDYGYTF.

This clonotype was picked up many times. The chain recombines TRBV10-3 with TRBJ2-3; D unclear. Trimming cost V 4 bases and J 3 bases, with 5 bases left between them. There are 12 residues in the CDR3. The germline gives CDR1 ENHRY, CDR2 SYGVKD. As DNA, the CDR3 is TGTGCCATCAGTGGAAGTACAGATACGCAGTATTTT. Protein product: CAISGSTDTQYF.

The V and J genes are TRBV3-1 and TRBJ2-3; 8 nucleotides agree with TRBD1. CDR3 length equals 14 residues. Trimming took 1 base from V and 5 from J; bases not matched to a gene: 2. CDR1 is LGHDT, CDR2 YNNKEL, per germline (reference sequence). CDR3 amino acids: CASSQGTGGDTQYF. The CDR3 coding sequence is TGTGCCAGCAGCCAAGGAACAGGGGGAGATACGCAGTATTTT.

This clonotype appeared many times. The gene calls are TRBV12-3 or TRBV12-4 and TRBJ2-3; D is uncertain. The CDR3 contains 11 residues. Trimming removed 5 bases from V and 11 bases from J, with 11 bases in between. The CDR3 coding sequence is TGTGCCAGCAGTACCTTCAAGGGGCAGTATTTT. As protein: CASSTFKGQYF.

The chain employs TRBV4-2 and TRBJ2-7; D may be TRBD1 (6 bases). The CDR3 consists of 18 residues. The V gene's germline CDR1 is LGHNA and CDR2 YNFKEQ. Trimming took off 0 bases at V and 6 bases at J, with 24 bases between the two ends. CDR3 DNA: TGTGCCAGCAGCCAAGATCTTCGCAGGGACACTTTTCTCTCCGAGCAGTACTTC. It codes for CASSQDLRRDTFLSEQYF.

In its sample, this clonotype was seen many times. The chain combines TRBV10-2 with TRBJ1-1; TRBD1 might be the D (6 bases). The V and J ends lost 4 bases and 5 bases respectively, with 14 bases between them. This CDR3 spans 14 amino acids. Germline assignment: CDR1 WSHSY and CDR2 SAAADI. The CDR3 protein is CASSASIQGTEAFF. CDR3 DNA: TGCGCCAGCAGTGCAAGTATCCAGGGGACTGAAGCTTTCTTT.

The V gene is TRBV2, the J gene TRBJ2-3; possibly TRBD1 for D (6 bases). The CDR3 runs to 14 residues. Germline CDR1 SNHLY, CDR2 FYNNEI. The germline V and J ends were trimmed by 4 bases and 2 bases, with 10 bases remaining between them. CDR3 amino acids: CASSVDSYTDTQYF. The CDR3 DNA sequence: TGTGCCAGCAGTGTGGACAGCTACACAGATACGCAGTATTTT.

V usage is TRBV18 and J usage is TRBJ2-5, with D perhaps matching TRBD2 (5 bases). The V gene lost 2 bases and the J gene lost 0 bases, with 13 bases spanning the gap. Germline V gene sequence: CDR1 KGHSH, CDR2 LQKENI. The CDR3 spans 16 residues. DNA of the CDR3: TGTGCCAGCTCACCAAGGAGGATCTCGTACCAAGAGACCCAGTACTTC. As protein: CASSPRRISYQETQYF.

For this clonotype: The junction and the germline gene differ at one end; a read error may be behind it. The chain is built from TRBV2 and TRBJ1-1, with 9 bases aligning to TRBD1. This CDR3 spans 13 amino acids. The germline V gene encodes CDR1 SNHLY and CDR2 FYNNEI. In DNA, the CDR3 is TGTGTCAGCTTGGACAGGGGGAACACTGAAGCTTTCTTT. Its protein product is CVSLDRGNTEAFF.

The rearrangement links TRBV20-1 to TRBJ2-5; maybe TRBD2 (6 bases). This CDR3 spans 15 amino acids. Germline V gene sequence: CDR1 DFQATT, CDR2 SNEGSKA (reference sequence). The V end was cut by 3 bases, the J end by 5 bases, with 19 bases between. In DNA, the CDR3 is TGCAGTGCTAGCCAGGCTGCGGGGTGGCATGAGACCCAGTACTTC. This translates into CSASQAAGWHETQYF.

The chain employs TRBV12-3 or TRBV12-4 and TRBJ2-5, with TRBD1 matching 8 bases. After removal of 7 bases from V and 7 bases from J, the junction contained 8 bases not matched to a gene. This CDR3 has 13 residues. In DNA form, the CDR3 reads TGTGCCAGCACCCCGGGACAGGCGGGGACCCAGTACTTC. Its protein product is CASTPGQAGTQYF.

In this sample, this clonotype turned up a few times. The chain recombines TRBV27 with TRBJ2-7; 9 nucleotides agree with TRBD1. The CDR3 covers 15 residues. CDR1 is MNHEY, CDR2 SMNVEV, per germline (reference sequence). J lost 3 bases, V lost 6 bases, and 9 bases had no gene match. The CDR3 sequence is CASRSTGGAGYEQYF. DNA of the CDR3: TGTGCCAGCAGATCTACAGGGGGCGCGGGCTACGAGCAGTACTTC.